This TCR beta chain was sequenced during a study of blood T cells in healthy people across ages. Using a J-beta primer mix together with a sample-barcoded 5' primer, a second PCR was run for roughly 6 to 12 cycles. The yield of each sample was at least 2.5 million CDR3-containing paired-end reads. TCRdb fed the 5' RACE reads into MiXCR, producing one record per CDR3 protein. The sample includes 750,000 to 1,000,000 distinct CDR3 sequences, 25% to 30% of them seen just once. V shed 2 bases and J shed 4 bases, with 8 bases lying between them. Per germline, CDR1 MGHRA and CDR2 YSYEKL. This CDR3 has 13 residues. Russia was home to the donors, healthy Caucasian individuals aged 6 to 90. These records were also assigned to another study, of T cells of mothers and their children. That publication notes: Similar thymic selection effects on TCR recombination output appear in pairs, both related and unrelated.

The specimen was blood. The V call is TRBV4-1, the J call TRBJ1-2; weak D call: TRBD1 (5 bases). This receptor was taken from a woman aged 40 to 55 in good health. The CDR3 bases are TGCGCCAGCAGCCAAAGTGGGGCCTATGGCTACACCTTC. Translated, it gives CASSQSGAYGYTF.